Listed here are 2 T cell receptor beta chains from one sample, sequenced in a study of shared clonotypes between healthy human individuals. Data came from immunoSEQ multiplex PCR; TCRdb stores just in-frame clones and leaves some out. The table shows roughly 2.2 million clones, with 80% to 95% occurring only once. Sequencing was done on a sample of naive CD4+ T cells from PBMCs. Subset reported: CD45RA+ positively selected. Every receptor here comes from a man younger than 35 in good health. Some clones in this sample may be carry-over from other donors' samples.

The chain has TRBV5-1 and TRBJ2-5; 8 bases fit TRBD2. The CDR3 is 15 amino acids. Looked up from germline, CDR1 is SGHRS and CDR2 is YFSETQ. J lost 2 bases, V lost 0 bases, and 3 bases had no gene match. The CDR3 protein is CASSLVASGQETQYF. The DNA of the CDR3 is TGCGCCAGCAGCTTGGTGGCTAGCGGGCAAGAGACCCAGTACTTC.

The J gene is TRBJ1-1, the V gene TRBV25-1, with 8 bases lining up with TRBD1. V trimming: 6 bases; J trimming: 1 base; junction bases outside the gene matches: 4. Germline CDR1 is MGHDK and CDR2 is SYGVNS. The CDR3 runs to 14 residues. The CDR3 region is CASRHRGSNTEAFF. CDR3 bases: TGTGCCAGCAGGCACAGGGGGTCGAACACTGAAGCTTTCTTT.